This T cell receptor beta chain came from a study of blood T cells in healthy people across ages. V was trimmed by 3 bases and J by 4 bases, leaving 19 bases between them. The CDR3 covers 16 residues. Germline values: CDR1 SGHRS, CDR2 YFSETQ. PCR was performed a second time for about 7 to 12 cycles using a sample-barcoded 5' primer and a J-beta primer mix. One entry per CDR3 protein results from TCRdb running MiXCR on the 5' RACE reads. The top ten clones hold roughly 3.5% of a sample with fewer than 650,000 distinct CDR3 sequences, about 28% of them seen once. Overall study results and limits: PBMCs were not sorted, which prevented a conclusive comparison of naive versus antigen-experienced cells.

A note on this clonotype: Antigen specificity is unknown.

PBMCs, at least 6 million per sample, were isolated. Per sample, extraction of total RNA gave at least 5.5 micrograms in every case. Separately, the same data were catalogued under a study of T cells of mothers and their children. As that report states: The study found slightly higher but non-significant overlap in related versus unrelated mother-child pairs.

The TCR comes from a boy between 2 and 15 years old in good health. The chain joins TRBV5-1 to TRBJ2-5; D is unresolved. Source material: blood. The CDR3 spells CASSSNSLDGSETQYF. CDR3 DNA: TGCGCCAGCAGCTCTAACTCACTGGACGGTTCAGAGACCCAGTACTTC.